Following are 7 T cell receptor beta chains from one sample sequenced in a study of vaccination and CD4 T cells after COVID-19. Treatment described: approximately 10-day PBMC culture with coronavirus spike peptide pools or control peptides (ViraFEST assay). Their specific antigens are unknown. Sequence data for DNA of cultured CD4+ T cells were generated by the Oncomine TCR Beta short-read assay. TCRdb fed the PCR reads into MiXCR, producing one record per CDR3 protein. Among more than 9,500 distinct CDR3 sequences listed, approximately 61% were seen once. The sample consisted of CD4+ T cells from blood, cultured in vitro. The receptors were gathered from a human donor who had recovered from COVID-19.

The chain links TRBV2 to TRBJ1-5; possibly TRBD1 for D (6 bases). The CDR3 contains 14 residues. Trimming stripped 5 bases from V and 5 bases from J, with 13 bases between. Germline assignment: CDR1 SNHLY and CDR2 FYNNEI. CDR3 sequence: CASSPTGSDQPQHF. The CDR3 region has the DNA TGTGCCAGCAGTCCAACAGGGTCCGATCAGCCCCAGCATTTT.

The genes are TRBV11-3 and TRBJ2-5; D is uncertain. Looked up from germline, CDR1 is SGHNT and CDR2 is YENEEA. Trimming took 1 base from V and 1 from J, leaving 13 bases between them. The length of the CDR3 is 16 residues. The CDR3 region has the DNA TGTGCCAGCAGCTTAGGTGTGGTAGGTGGCCAAGAGACCCAGTACTTC. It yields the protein CASSLGVVGGQETQYF. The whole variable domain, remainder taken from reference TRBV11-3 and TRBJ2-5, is EAGVVQSPRYKIIEKKQPVAFWCNPISGHNTLYWYLQNLGQGPELLIRYENEEAVDDSQLPKDRFSAERLKGVDSTLKIQPAELGDSAVYLCASSLGVVGGQETQYFGPGTRLLVL.

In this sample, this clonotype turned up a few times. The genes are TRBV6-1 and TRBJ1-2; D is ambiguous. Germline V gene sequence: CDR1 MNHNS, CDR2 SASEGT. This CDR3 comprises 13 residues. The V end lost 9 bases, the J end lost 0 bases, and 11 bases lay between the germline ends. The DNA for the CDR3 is TGTGCCAGTCAGAGATATGCTAACTATGGCTACACCTTC. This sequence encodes CASQRYANYGYTF.

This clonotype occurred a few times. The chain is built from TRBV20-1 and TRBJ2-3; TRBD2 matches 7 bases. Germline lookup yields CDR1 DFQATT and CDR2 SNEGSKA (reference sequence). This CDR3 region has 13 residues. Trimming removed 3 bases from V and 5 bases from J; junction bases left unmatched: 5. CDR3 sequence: CSARLAELDTQYF. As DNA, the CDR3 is TGCAGTGCTAGGCTAGCGGAACTAGATACGCAGTATTTT.

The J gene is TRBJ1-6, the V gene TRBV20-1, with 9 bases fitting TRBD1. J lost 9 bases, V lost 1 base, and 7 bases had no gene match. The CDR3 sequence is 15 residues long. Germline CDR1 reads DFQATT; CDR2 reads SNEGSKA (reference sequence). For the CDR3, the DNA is TGCAGTGCTAGAGCACCGGGACAGGGCATTTCACCCCTCCACTTT. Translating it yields CSARAPGQGISPLHF.

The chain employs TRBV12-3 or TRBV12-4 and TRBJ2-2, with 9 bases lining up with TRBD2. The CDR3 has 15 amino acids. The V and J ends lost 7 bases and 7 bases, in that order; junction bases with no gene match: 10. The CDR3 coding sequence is TGTGCCAGCAAGAAGGGGACTAGCTTTGACGGGGAGCTGTTTTTT. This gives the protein CASKKGTSFDGELFF.

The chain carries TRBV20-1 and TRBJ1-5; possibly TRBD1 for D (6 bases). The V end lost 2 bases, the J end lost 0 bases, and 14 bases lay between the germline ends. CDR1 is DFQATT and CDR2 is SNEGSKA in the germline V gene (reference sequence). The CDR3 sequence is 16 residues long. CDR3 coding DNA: TGCAGTGCTAGACGGGGGCGGAAATATAGCAATCAGCCCCAGCATTTT. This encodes CSARRGRKYSNQPQHF.